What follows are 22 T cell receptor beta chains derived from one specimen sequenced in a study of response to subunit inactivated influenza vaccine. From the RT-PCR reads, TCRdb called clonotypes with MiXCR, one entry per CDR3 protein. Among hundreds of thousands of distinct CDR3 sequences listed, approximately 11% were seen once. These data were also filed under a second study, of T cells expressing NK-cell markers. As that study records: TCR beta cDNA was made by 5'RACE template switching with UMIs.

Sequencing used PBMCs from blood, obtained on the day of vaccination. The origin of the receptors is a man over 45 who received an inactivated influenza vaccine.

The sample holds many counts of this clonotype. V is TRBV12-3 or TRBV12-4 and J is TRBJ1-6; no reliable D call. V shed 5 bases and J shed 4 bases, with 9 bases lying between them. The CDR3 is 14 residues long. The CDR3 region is CASSQVLYNSPLHF. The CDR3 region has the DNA TGTGCCAGCAGTCAAGTTCTATATAATTCACCCCTCCACTTT.

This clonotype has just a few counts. The CDR3 loop is CASSLGWVLLNTEAFF. The CDR3 DNA reads as TGTGCCAGCAGTTTAGGGTGGGTGCTCCTGAACACTGAAGCTTTCTTT. This chain joins TRBV12-3 or TRBV12-4 and TRBJ1-1; D gene uncertain. The CDR3 length is 16 residues. The V gene lost 1 base and the J gene lost 0 bases, with 12 bases spanning the gap.

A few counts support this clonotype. The CDR3 spells CSVLKQGREETQYF. The CDR3 DNA reads as TGCAGTGTCCTGAAACAGGGGCGAGAAGAGACCCAGTACTTC. This chain connects TRBV20-1 to TRBJ2-5, with 7 positions matching TRBD1. Trimming at V came to 7 bases and at J to 3 bases, leaving 11 bases not matched to a gene. This CDR3 comprises 14 residues. The germline V gene encodes CDR1 DFQATT and CDR2 SNEGSKA (reference sequence).

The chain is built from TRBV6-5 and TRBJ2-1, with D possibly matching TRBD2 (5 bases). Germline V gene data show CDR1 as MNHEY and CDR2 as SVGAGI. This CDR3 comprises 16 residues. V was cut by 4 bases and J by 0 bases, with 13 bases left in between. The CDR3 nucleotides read TGTGCCAGCAGTTTCAGGCTAGGGAGCTCCTACAATGAGCAGTTCTTC. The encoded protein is CASSFRLGSSYNEQFF.

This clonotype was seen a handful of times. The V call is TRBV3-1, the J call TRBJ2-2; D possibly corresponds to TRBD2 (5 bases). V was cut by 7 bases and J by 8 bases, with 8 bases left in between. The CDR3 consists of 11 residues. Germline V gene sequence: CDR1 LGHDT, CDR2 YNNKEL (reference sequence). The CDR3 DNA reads TGTGCCAGCACCTCGGGGGGGGAGCTGTTTTTT. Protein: CASTSGGELFF.

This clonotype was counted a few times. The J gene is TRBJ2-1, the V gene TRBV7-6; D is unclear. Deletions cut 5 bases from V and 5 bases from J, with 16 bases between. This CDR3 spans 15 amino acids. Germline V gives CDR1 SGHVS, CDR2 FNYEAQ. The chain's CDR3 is CASSPSGWSHNEQFF. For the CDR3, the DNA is TGTGCCAGCAGCCCCTCAGGCTGGTCGCACAATGAGCAGTTCTTC.

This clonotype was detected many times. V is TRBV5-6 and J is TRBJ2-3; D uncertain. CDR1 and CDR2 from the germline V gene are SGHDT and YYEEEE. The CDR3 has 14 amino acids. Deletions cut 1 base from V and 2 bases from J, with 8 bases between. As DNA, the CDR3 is TGTGCCAGCAGCTTGATATGGGACACAGATACGCAGTATTTT. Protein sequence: CASSLIWDTDTQYF.

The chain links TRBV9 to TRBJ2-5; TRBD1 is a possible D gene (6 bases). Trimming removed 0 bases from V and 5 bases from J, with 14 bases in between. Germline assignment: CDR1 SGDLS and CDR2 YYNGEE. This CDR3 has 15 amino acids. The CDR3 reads CASSVEGQIRETQYF. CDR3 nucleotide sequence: TGTGCCAGCAGCGTAGAGGGACAAATAAGGGAGACCCAGTACTTC.

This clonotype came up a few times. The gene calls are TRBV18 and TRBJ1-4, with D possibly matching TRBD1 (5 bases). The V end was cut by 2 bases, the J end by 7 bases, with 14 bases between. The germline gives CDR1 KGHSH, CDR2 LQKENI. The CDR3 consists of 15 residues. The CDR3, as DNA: TGTGCCAGCTCACCAAAGGGGACTAGAGGTGAAAAACTGTTTTTT. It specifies CASSPKGTRGEKLFF.

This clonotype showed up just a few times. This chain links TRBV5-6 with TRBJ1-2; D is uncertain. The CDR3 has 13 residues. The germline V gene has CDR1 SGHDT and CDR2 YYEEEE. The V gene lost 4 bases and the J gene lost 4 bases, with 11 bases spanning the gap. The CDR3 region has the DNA TGTGCCAGCAGCCCTGGGAGTGGCTATGGCTACACCTTC. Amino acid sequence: CASSPGSGYGYTF.

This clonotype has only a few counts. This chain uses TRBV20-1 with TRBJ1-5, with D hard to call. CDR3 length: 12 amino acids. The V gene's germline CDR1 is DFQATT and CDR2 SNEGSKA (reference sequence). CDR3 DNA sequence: TGCAGCGTGAGACGCAGCAATCAGCCCCAGCATTTT. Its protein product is CSVRRSNQPQHF.

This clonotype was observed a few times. CDR3 in amino acids: CASSSPTSGIQGDTQYF. The CDR3 DNA sequence: TGTGCCAGCAGCTCACCGACTAGCGGGATCCAGGGAGATACGCAGTATTTT. The chain carries TRBV11-2 and TRBJ2-3, with 11 positions matching TRBD2. This CDR3 spans 17 amino acids. The J segment lost 5 bases and the V segment lost 4 bases, leaving 11 bases of the junction unmatched. CDR1 and CDR2 from the germline V gene are SGHAT and FQNNGV.

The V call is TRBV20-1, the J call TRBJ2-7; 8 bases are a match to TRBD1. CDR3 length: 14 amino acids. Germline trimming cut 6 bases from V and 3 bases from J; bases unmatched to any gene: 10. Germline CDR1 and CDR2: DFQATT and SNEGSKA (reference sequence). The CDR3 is CSAERTGRLYEQYF. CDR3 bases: TGCAGTGCCGAAAGGACAGGGAGGCTCTACGAGCAGTACTTC.

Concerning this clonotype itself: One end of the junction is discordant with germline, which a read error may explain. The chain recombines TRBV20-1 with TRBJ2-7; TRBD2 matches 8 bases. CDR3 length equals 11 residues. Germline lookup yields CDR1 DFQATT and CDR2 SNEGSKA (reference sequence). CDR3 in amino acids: CSARDQTGTRF. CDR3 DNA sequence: TGCAGTGCTAGAGATCAAACAGGGACTAGGTTC.

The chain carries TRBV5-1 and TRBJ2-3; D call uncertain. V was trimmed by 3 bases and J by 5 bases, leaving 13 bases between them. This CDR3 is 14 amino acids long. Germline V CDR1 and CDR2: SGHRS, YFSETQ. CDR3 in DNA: TGCGCCAGCAGCTATGCCGACCTAGAAGATACGCAGTATTTT. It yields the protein CASSYADLEDTQYF.

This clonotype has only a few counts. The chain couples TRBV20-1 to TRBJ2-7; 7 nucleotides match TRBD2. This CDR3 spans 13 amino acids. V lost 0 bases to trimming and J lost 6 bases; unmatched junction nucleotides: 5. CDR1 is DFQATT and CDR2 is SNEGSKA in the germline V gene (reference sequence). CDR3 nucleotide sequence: TGCAGTGCTAGAGAGACTAGCTTGGGCGAGCAGTACTTC. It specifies CSARETSLGEQYF.

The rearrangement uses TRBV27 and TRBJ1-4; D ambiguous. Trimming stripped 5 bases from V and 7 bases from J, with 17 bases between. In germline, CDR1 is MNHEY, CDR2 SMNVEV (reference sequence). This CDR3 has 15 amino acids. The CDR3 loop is CASSRTGIDSEKLFF. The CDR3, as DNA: TGTGCCAGCAGTCGAACCGGGATAGATAGTGAAAAACTGTTTTTT.

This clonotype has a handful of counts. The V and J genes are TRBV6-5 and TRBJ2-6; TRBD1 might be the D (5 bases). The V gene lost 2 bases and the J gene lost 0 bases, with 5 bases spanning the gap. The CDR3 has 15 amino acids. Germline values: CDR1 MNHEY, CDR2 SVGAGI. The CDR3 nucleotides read TGTGCCAGCAGTTACAGGGGCTCTGGGGCCAACGTCCTGACTTTC. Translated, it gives CASSYRGSGANVLTF.

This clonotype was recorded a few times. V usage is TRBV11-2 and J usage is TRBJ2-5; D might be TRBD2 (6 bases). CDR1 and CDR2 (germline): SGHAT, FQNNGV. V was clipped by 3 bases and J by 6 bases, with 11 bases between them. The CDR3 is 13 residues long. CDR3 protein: CASSFGSRKTQYF. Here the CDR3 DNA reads TGTGCCAGCAGCTTCGGGAGTAGGAAGACCCAGTACTTC.

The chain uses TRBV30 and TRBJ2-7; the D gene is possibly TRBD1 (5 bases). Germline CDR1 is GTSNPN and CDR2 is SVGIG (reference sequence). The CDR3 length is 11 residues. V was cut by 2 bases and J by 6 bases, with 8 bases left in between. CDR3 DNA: TGTGCCTGGAGTCCAGGGCTCGAGCAGTACTTC. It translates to CAWSPGLEQYF.

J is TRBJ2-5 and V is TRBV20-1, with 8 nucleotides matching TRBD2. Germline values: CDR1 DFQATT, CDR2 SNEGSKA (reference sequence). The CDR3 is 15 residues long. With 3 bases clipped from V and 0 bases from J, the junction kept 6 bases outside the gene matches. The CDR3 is CSASRGGTYQETQYF. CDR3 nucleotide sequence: TGCAGTGCTAGTCGGGGGGGAACGTACCAAGAGACCCAGTACTTC.

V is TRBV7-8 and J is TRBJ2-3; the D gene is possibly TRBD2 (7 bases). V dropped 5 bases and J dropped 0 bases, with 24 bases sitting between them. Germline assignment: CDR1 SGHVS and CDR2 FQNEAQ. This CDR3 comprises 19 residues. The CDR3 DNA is TGTGCCAGCAGCCAGCGTTTTGGGGGGGGGCTGCCTAGCACAGATACGCAGTATTTT. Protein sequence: CASSQRFGGGLPSTDTQYF. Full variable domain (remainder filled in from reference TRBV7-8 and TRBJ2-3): GAGVSQSPRYKVAKRGQDVALRCDPISGHVSLFWYQQALGQGPEFLTYFQNEAQLDKSGLPSDRFFAERPEGSVSTLKIQRTQQEDSAVYLCASSQRFGGGLPSTDTQYFGPGTRLTVL.